This passage covers 27 T cell receptor beta chains from one sample sequenced in a study of blood T cell repertoires in COVID-19. TCRdb's copy holds only in-frame clones and misses some; the assay was immunoSEQ multiplex PCR. This table holds some 250,000 clones, about nine tenths found once. The sequenced material came from PBMCs or T cells enriched from blood (not recorded which). All receptors derive from a woman in her forties with acute COVID-19.

The V and J genes are TRBV28 and TRBJ1-5, with D possibly matching TRBD1 (5 bases). The CDR3 extends over 13 amino acids. V lost 11 bases and J 6 bases, leaving 17 bases between the germline ends. Germline V lookup: CDR1 MDHEN, CDR2 SYDVKM. CDR3 residues: CAAVLRRGQPQHF. For the CDR3, the DNA is TGTGCCGCGGTGCTCAGGAGGGGTCAGCCCCAGCATTTT.

The chain couples TRBV4-2 to TRBJ2-1; D is uncertain. V lost 4 bases, J lost 8 bases, and 12 bases lay in between. The CDR3 loop spans 13 amino acids. Looked up from germline, CDR1 is LGHNA and CDR2 is YNFKEQ. CDR3 sequence: CASSPPTNHEQFF. As DNA, the CDR3 is TGTGCCAGCAGCCCCCCGACAAACCATGAGCAGTTCTTC.

The chain combines TRBV6-5 with TRBJ2-3, with a tentative D call TRBD2 (6 bases). Germline V gene lookup returns CDR1 MNHEY and CDR2 SVGAGI. The CDR3 extends over 15 amino acids. V was shortened by 2 bases and J by 4 bases, with 13 bases between the two germline ends. For the CDR3, the DNA is TGTGCCAGCAGTTACGGGCAGGGAGGTGCAGATACGCAGTATTTT. Translated: CASSYGQGGADTQYF.

The chain is built from TRBV9 and TRBJ1-4; TRBD1 might be the D (6 bases). Looked up from germline, CDR1 is SGDLS and CDR2 is YYNGEE. Between the trimmed V and J ends, which lost 4 bases and 4 bases, there was a span of 14 bases. This CDR3 spans 15 amino acids. CDR3 protein: CASSHRGQDNEKLFF. CDR3 nucleotides: TGTGCCAGCAGCCATAGGGGACAAGATAATGAAAAACTGTTTTTT.

This clone was picked up one time. A read error may account for a junction end that differs from germline. The rearrangement uses TRBV7-7 and TRBJ2-1, with D possibly being TRBD2 (5 bases). This CDR3 is built from 13 residues. Germline V lookup: CDR1 SSHAT, CDR2 FNYEAQ (reference sequence). In nucleotides, the CDR3 is TGTGCTAGCAGCTTAGGACTCGCCAGTGAGCAGTTCTTC. Residues: CASSLGLASEQFF.

The J gene is TRBJ1-2, the V gene TRBV7-6; maybe TRBD1 (5 bases). Deletions cut 4 bases from V and 4 bases from J, with 16 bases between. This CDR3 contains 15 residues. CDR1 and CDR2 (germline): SGHVS, FNYEAQ. CDR3 nucleotide sequence: TGTGCCAGCAGCTCCGGGGCTGGGGGACTCTATGGCTACACCTTC. This encodes CASSSGAGGLYGYTF.

The rearrangement uses TRBV7-8 and TRBJ2-7; D possibly corresponds to TRBD2 (5 bases). This CDR3 contains 14 residues. Trimming cost V 1 base and J 11 bases, with 18 bases left between them. Germline CDR1 and CDR2: SGHVS and FQNEAQ. The CDR3 here is CASSLVEFRGSKYF. CDR3 DNA sequence: TGTGCCAGCAGCTTAGTTGAGTTCCGGGGTTCTAAGTACTTC.

V gene TRBV3-1 (or the pseudogene TRBV3-2) combines with J gene TRBJ2-5; D uncertain. Germline CDR1 is LGHDT and CDR2 is YNNKEL (reference sequence). V lost 1 base and J 6 bases, leaving 12 bases between the germline ends. The CDR3 length is 14 residues. The CDR3 sequence is CASSQGSQSKTQYF. DNA for the CDR3: TGTGCCAGCAGCCAAGGTTCACAGTCAAAGACCCAGTACTTC.

The CDR3 nucleotides read TGTGCCGCCATGACAGACCTCTATGGCTACACCTTC. Amino acids: CAAMTDLYGYTF. The rearrangement joins TRBV28 to TRBJ1-2, with D perhaps TRBD1 (5 bases). Germline V gene data show CDR1 as MDHEN and CDR2 as SYDVKM. This CDR3 is built from 12 residues. V was pared by 11 bases and J by 4 bases, with 14 bases between.

This chain links TRBV9 with TRBJ2-1, with 11 nucleotides matching TRBD2. The CDR3 is 17 amino acids. Per germline, CDR1 SGDLS and CDR2 YYNGEE. V was clipped by 4 bases and J by 4 bases; unmatched bases: 10. This CDR3 reads CASSTNPTSGIYNEQFF. As DNA, the CDR3 is TGTGCCAGCAGCACCAACCCGACTAGCGGGATATACAATGAGCAGTTCTTC.

Only one count was recorded for this clone. The chain has TRBV29-1 and TRBJ1-2; 8 bases align to TRBD1. The CDR3 totals 13 residues. The V gene end was trimmed by 4 bases and the J gene end by 8 bases; junction bases not matched to a gene: 9. Germline CDR1 SQVTM, CDR2 ANQGSEA. CDR3 bases: TGCAGCGTTGTTCAGGACAGGGTAGGCGGCTACACCTTC. This sequence encodes CSVVQDRVGGYTF.

V usage is TRBV20-1 and J usage is TRBJ2-5, with 7 positions matching TRBD2. V shed 3 bases, J shed 5 bases, and the junction held 6 bases outside the gene matches. Germline CDR1 and CDR2: DFQATT and SNEGSKA (reference sequence). The CDR3 runs 13 residues. The CDR3: CSASLAGVETQYF. CDR3 nucleotide sequence: TGCAGTGCTAGTTTGGCGGGAGTGGAGACCCAGTACTTC.

The sample holds one count of this clone. This chain uses TRBV7-2 with TRBJ2-7; D unresolved. The V gene's germline CDR1 is SGHTA and CDR2 FQGNSA. The CDR3 is 12 amino acids. Trimming pared 5 bases from V and 1 base from J, leaving 6 bases between. The CDR3 here is CASSVLSYEQYF. The CDR3 nucleotides are TGTGCCAGCAGCGTCCTGTCCTACGAGCAGTACTTC.

CDR3 sequence (DNA): TGTGCCAGCCTCCCCCAAGAGACCCAGTACTTC. It specifies CASLPQETQYF. This chain uses TRBV18 with TRBJ2-5; no reliable D call. The germline V gene has CDR1 KGHSH and CDR2 LQKENI. V was pared by 8 bases and J by 1 base, with 5 bases between. This CDR3 has 11 residues.

The chain recombines TRBV3-1 (or the pseudogene TRBV3-2) with TRBJ2-5, with D perhaps matching TRBD2 (6 bases). V lost 0 bases and J lost 1, with 15 bases in between. The germline gives CDR1 LGHDT, CDR2 YNNKEL (reference sequence). The CDR3 contains 17 residues. The DNA for the CDR3 is TGTGCCAGCAGCCAAGAGTGGATGGAGGGGTCCCAAGAGACCCAGTACTTC. It specifies CASSQEWMEGSQETQYF.

The rearrangement links TRBV7-9 to TRBJ1-1; no firm D call. Trimming stripped 6 bases from V and 8 bases from J, with 19 bases between. Germline V gene lookup returns CDR1 SEHNR and CDR2 FQNEAQ (reference sequence). The CDR3 runs 14 residues. CDR3 sequence reads: CASRSPGSSAEAFF. CDR3 DNA sequence: TGTGCCAGCAGATCACCGGGATCCTCGGCGGAAGCTTTCTTT. Full variable domain (missing parts from reference TRBV7-9 and TRBJ1-1): DTGVSQNPRHKITKRGQNVTFRCDPISEHNRLYWYRQTLGQGPEFLTYFQNEAQLEKSRLLSDRFSAERPKGSFSTLEIQRTEQGDSAMYLCASRSPGSSAEAFFGQGTRLTVV.

The V call is TRBV27, the J call TRBJ1-1; 7 nucleotides align to TRBD1. CDR3 length equals 13 residues. Germline lookup yields CDR1 MNHEY and CDR2 SMNVEV (reference sequence). V lost 4 bases and J lost 5; bases outside the gene matches: 4. The CDR3: CASSSTGVTEAFF. CDR3 DNA sequence: TGTGCCAGCAGTTCTACAGGGGTTACTGAAGCTTTCTTT.

The chain is built from TRBV7-9 and TRBJ2-3; 7 bases line up with TRBD1. Germline values: CDR1 SEHNR, CDR2 FQNEAQ (reference sequence). The junction had 9 bases not matched to a gene; V was cut back by 4 bases and J by 2 bases. The CDR3 runs to 16 residues. The CDR3 bases are TGTGCCAGCAGCTCCTCCCCGGGACAGAACACAGATACGCAGTATTTT. Translating gives CASSSSPGQNTDTQYF. The variable domain in full, completed from reference TRBV7-9 and TRBJ2-3, reads DTGVSQNPRHKITKRGQNVTFRCDPISEHNRLYWYRQTLGQGPEFLTYFQNEAQLEKSRLLSDRFSAERPKGSFSTLEIQRTEQGDSAMYLCASSSSPGQNTDTQYFGPGTRLTVL.

This clone was observed a single time. The genes are TRBV27 and TRBJ2-3; 11 nucleotides align to TRBD2. With V trimmed by 5 bases and J by 3 bases, 1 base remained unmatched. The CDR3 contains 14 residues. The V gene's germline CDR1 is MNHEY and CDR2 SMNVEV (reference sequence). CDR3 DNA: TGTGCCAGCAGTATAGCGGGGGGGACAGATACGCAGTATTTT. This codes for CASSIAGGTDTQYF.

This clone was recorded a few times. This rearrangement joins TRBV4-1 to TRBJ1-3; D ambiguous. The V gene's germline CDR1 is MGHRA and CDR2 YSYEKL. The V and J ends lost 0 bases and 0 bases respectively, with 9 bases between them. CDR3 length: 16 amino acids. The CDR3 DNA reads as TGCGCCAGCAGCCAAGATTCTCGGGGCTCTGGAAACACCATATATTTT. Its protein is CASSQDSRGSGNTIYF.

J is TRBJ2-1 and V is TRBV4-1; TRBD1 is a possible D gene (5 bases). Trimming stripped 2 bases from V and 10 bases from J, with 12 bases between. This CDR3 has 13 amino acids. Per germline, CDR1 MGHRA and CDR2 YSYEKL. In nucleotides, the CDR3 is TGCGCCAGCAGCCAAATTGGACACGGCGAGCAGTTCTTC. Encoded protein: CASSQIGHGEQFF.

This rearrangement joins TRBV12-3 or TRBV12-4 to TRBJ2-7; D gene unclear. This CDR3 spans 11 amino acids. The germline V and J ends were trimmed by 6 bases and 4 bases, with 7 bases remaining between them. The CDR3 coding sequence is TGTGCCAGCAGCCAATCATACGAGCAGTACTTC. Translated, it gives CASSQSYEQYF.

This chain uses TRBV7-2 with TRBJ1-3, with D hard to call. Between the trimmed V and J ends, which lost 3 bases and 2 bases, there was a span of 14 bases. The CDR3 covers 16 residues. Germline CDR1 reads SGHTA; CDR2 reads FQGNSA. The CDR3, as DNA: TGTGCCAGCAGCTTTGGCCGCGGGCAGACTGGAAACACCATATATTTT. It specifies CASSFGRGQTGNTIYF.

J is TRBJ2-5 and V is TRBV5-4, with TRBD2 identical over 10 bases. Looked up from germline, CDR1 is SGHNT and CDR2 is YYREEE (reference sequence). The CDR3 loop spans 17 amino acids. V gave up 0 bases and J gave up 5 bases; unmatched junction bases: 10. The CDR3 DNA follows: TGTGCCAGCAGCTTGGGGGGGGCTAGCGGGAGAATTGAGACCCAGTACTTC. Translated, it gives CASSLGGASGRIETQYF.

The count of this clone is one. For the CDR3, the DNA is TGTGCCAGCAGCTTAGCCAGGGGTGGCACAGATACGCAGTATTTT. It specifies CASSLARGGTDTQYF. The V call is TRBV7-8, the J call TRBJ2-3; perhaps TRBD1 as D (6 bases). The CDR3 is 15 amino acids. CDR1 is SGHVS and CDR2 is FQNEAQ in the germline V gene. Trimming pared 0 bases from V and 1 base from J, leaving 8 bases between.

J is TRBJ1-5 and V is TRBV2; D is unresolved. Germline assignment: CDR1 SNHLY and CDR2 FYNNEI. V lost 6 bases and J 9 bases, leaving 15 bases between the germline ends. The CDR3 loop spans 13 amino acids. The CDR3: CASRPDLRSPQHF. Here the CDR3 DNA reads TGTGCCAGCAGGCCCGATTTACGGTCGCCCCAGCATTTT.

The rearrangement joins TRBV10-2 to TRBJ2-1, with TRBD1 matching 12 bases. Losses at the gene ends were 0 bases for V and 9 bases for J; bases not matched to a gene: 3. This CDR3 spans 15 amino acids. Germline-derived CDR1 and CDR2 are WSHSY and SAAADI. CDR3 DNA: TGCGCCAGCAGTGAGTCGGGGGACAGGGGGCGTGAGCAGTTCTTC. Translation gives CASSESGDRGREQFF.